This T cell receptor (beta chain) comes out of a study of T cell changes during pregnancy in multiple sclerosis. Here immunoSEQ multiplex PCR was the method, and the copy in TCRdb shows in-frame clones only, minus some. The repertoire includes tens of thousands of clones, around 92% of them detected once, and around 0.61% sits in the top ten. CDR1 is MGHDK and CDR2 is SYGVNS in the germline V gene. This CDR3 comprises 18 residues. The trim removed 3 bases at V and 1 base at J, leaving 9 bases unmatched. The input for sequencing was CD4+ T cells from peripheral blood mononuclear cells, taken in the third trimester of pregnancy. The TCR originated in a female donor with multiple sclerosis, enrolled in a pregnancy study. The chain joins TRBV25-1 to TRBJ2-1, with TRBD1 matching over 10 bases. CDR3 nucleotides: TGTGCCAGCAGTGACCCCCTGCGGGGACAGGGGTCCTACAATGAGCAGTTCTTC. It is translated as CASSDPLRGQGSYNEQFF.